This entry lists 5 T cell receptor beta chains sequenced from one sample in a study of blood T cell repertoires in COVID-19. Assay used: immunoSEQ multiplex PCR; TCRdb lists only in-frame clones, some missing. The data show fewer than 200,000 clones, over 75% seen once. Specimen: peripheral blood. These receptors came from a man aged 35-49 years with active or convalescent COVID-19.

The V call is TRBV2, the J call TRBJ2-1, with unresolved D. Deletions cut 5 bases from V and 4 bases from J, with 15 bases between. Per germline, CDR1 SNHLY and CDR2 FYNNEI. The CDR3 has 15 amino acids. The CDR3 sequence is CASSPNRVEYNEQFF. CDR3 nucleotides: TGTGCCAGCAGTCCAAACCGGGTCGAGTACAATGAGCAGTTCTTC.

The chain is built from TRBV18 and TRBJ2-5; a possible D gene is TRBD1 (6 bases). V was trimmed by 2 bases and J by 3 bases, leaving 25 bases between them. The germline CDR1 and CDR2 sequences are KGHSH and LQKENI. The CDR3 loop spans 19 amino acids. The CDR3 protein is CASSPSPRLRGNIKETQYF. The CDR3 nucleotides are TGTGCCAGCTCACCATCTCCCCGCCTGAGGGGGAACATAAAAGAGACCCAGTACTTC.

This chain uses TRBV9 with TRBJ1-5; TRBD1 aligns across 8 bases. The CDR3 runs to 14 residues. Germline V gives CDR1 SGDLS, CDR2 YYNGEE. V was pared by 3 bases and J by 7 bases, with 6 bases of the junction left unmatched. Written as DNA, the CDR3 is TGTGCCAGCAGCGCAGAACAGGGGGTCCAGCCCCAGCATTTT. This gives the protein CASSAEQGVQPQHF.

V usage is TRBV7-9 and J usage is TRBJ1-5, with 8 nucleotides matching TRBD1. CDR3 length equals 17 residues. Germline-derived CDR1 and CDR2 are SEHNR and FQNEAQ (reference sequence). Trimming cost V 0 bases and J 0 bases; bases outside gene matches: 4. This chain's CDR3 is CASSLAGTGNSNQPQHF. The CDR3 DNA reads as TGTGCCAGCAGCTTAGCAGGGACAGGTAATAGCAATCAGCCCCAGCATTTT.

V usage is TRBV12-3 or TRBV12-4 and J usage is TRBJ1-5; D gene ambiguous. The CDR3 sequence is 12 residues long. V lost 7 bases to trimming and J lost 3 bases, with 7 bases between them. This chain's CDR3 is CASTENNQPQHF. The CDR3 nucleotides read TGTGCCAGCACAGAAAACAATCAGCCCCAGCATTTT.